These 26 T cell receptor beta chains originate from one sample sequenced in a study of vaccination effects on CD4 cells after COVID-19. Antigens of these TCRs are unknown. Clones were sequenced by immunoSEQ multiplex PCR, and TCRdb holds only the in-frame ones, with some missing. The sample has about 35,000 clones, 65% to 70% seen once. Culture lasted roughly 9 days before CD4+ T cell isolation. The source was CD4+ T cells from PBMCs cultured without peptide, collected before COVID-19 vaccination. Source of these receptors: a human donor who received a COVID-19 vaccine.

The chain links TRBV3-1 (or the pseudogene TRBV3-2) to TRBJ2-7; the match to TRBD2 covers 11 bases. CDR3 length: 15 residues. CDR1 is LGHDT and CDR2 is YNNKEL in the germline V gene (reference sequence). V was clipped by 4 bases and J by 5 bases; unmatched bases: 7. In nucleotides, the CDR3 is TGTGCCAGCAGCCTCCTTAGCGGGAGGGAGAACGAGCAGTACTTC. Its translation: CASSLLSGRENEQYF.

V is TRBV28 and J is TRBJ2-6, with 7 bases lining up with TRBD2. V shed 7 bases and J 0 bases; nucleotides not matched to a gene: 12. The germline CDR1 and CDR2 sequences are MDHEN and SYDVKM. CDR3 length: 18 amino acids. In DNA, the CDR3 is TGTGCCAGCATCCCGGGGGGAAGGTTTTTCTCTGGGGCCAACGTCCTGACTTTC. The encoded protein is CASIPGGRFFSGANVLTF.

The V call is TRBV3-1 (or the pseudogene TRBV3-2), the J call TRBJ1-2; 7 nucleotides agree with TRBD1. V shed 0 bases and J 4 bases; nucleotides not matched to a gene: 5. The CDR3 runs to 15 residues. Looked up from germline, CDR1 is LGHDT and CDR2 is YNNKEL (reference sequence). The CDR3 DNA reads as TGTGCCAGCAGCCAAGATACGGGACAGCGCTATGGCTACACCTTC. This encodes CASSQDTGQRYGYTF.

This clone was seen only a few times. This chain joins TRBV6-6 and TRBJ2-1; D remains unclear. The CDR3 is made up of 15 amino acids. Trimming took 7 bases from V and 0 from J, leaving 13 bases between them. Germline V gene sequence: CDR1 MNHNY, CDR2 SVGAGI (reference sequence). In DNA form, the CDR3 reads TGTGCCAGCACCTTAGAGCAAAGCTCCTACAATGAGCAGTTCTTC. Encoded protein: CASTLEQSSYNEQFF.

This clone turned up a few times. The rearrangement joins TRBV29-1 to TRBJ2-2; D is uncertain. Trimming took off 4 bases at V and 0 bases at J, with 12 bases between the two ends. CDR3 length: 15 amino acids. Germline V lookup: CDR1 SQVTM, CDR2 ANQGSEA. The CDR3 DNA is TGCAGCGTTGTGTCTAGAGATTCGAACACCGGGGAGCTGTTTTTT. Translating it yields CSVVSRDSNTGELFF.

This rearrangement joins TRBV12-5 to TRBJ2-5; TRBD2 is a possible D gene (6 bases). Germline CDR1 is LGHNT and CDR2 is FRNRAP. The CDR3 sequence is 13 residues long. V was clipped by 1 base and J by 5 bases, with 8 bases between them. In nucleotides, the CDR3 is TGTGCTAGTGGTTTGGAGCTAGCGGAGACCCAGTACTTC. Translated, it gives CASGLELAETQYF.

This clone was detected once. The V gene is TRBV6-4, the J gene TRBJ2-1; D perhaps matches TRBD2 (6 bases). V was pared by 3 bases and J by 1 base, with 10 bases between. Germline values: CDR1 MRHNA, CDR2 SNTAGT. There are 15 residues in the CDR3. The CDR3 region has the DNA TGTGCCAGCAGTGAGGGGGGACTTTCCTACAATGAGCAGTTCTTC. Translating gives CASSEGGLSYNEQFF.

The chain's CDR3 is CASASSKRDRYEQYF. In DNA, the CDR3 is TGTGCTAGTGCCTCATCGAAGCGGGACAGGTACGAGCAGTACTTC. The rearrangement uses TRBV12-5 and TRBJ2-7; D perhaps matches TRBD1 (8 bases). CDR1 is LGHNT, CDR2 FRNRAP, per germline. V was trimmed by 7 bases and J by 4 bases, leaving 20 bases between them. This CDR3 has 15 residues.

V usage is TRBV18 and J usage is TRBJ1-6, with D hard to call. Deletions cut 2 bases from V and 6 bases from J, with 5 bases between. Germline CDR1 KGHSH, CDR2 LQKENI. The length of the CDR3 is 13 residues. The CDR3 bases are TGTGCCAGCTCACCAAGGACTAATTCACCCCTCCACTTT. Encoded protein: CASSPRTNSPLHF.

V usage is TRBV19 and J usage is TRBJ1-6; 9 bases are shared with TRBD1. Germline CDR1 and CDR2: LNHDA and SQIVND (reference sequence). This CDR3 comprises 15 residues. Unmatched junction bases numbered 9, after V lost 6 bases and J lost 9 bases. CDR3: CASSDRQGDLSPLHF. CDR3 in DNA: TGTGCCAGTAGCGACAGACAGGGGGACCTTTCACCCCTCCACTTT.

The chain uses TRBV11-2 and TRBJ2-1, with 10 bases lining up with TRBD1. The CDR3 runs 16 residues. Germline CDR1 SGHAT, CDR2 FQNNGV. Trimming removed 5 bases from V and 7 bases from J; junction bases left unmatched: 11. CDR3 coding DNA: TGTGCCAGCAGCGTAAGAGGTGGGACAGGGGTGAATGAGCAGTTCTTC. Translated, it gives CASSVRGGTGVNEQFF.

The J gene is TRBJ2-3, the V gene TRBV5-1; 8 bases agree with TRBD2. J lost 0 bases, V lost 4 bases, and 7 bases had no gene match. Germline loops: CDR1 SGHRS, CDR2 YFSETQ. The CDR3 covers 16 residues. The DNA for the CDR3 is TGCGCCAGCAGCCCCTTAGCGGGGACTAGCACAGATACGCAGTATTTT. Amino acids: CASSPLAGTSTDTQYF.

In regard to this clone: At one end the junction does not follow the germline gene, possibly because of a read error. CDR3 residues: CANSQGGTGGLYGYTF. The CDR3 DNA reads as TGTGCCAACAGCCAAGGGGGGACAGGGGGCCTCTATGGCTACACCTTC. The V and J genes are TRBV4-2 and TRBJ1-2; 12 nucleotides line up with TRBD1. Germline V CDR1 and CDR2: LGHNA, YNFKEQ. The CDR3 is 16 residues long.

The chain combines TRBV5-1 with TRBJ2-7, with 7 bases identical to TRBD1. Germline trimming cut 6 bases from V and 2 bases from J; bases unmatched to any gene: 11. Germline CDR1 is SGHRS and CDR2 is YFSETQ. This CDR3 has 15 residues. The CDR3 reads CASKLVDRPPYEQYF. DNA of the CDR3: TGCGCCAGCAAGCTCGTGGACAGGCCTCCCTACGAGCAGTACTTC.

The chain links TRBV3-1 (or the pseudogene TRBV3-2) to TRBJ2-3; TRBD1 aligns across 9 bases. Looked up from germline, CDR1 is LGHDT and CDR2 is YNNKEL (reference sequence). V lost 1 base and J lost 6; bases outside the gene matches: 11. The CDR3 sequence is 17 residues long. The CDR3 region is CASSQGGAGTGSDTQYF. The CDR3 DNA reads TGTGCCAGCAGCCAAGGAGGGGCCGGGACAGGGTCGGATACGCAGTATTTT.

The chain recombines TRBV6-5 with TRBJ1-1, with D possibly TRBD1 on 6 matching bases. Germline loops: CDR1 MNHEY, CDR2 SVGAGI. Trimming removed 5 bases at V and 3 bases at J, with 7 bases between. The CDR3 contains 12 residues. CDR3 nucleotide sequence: TGTGCCAGCAGTAGGGGGTACACTGAAGCTTTCTTT. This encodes CASSRGYTEAFF.

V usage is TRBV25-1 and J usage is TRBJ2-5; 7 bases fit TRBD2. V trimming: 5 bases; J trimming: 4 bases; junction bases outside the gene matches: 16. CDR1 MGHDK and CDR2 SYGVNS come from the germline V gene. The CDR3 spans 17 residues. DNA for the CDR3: TGTGCCAGCAGTTTCTGGTCGTGGGAGGGAGTAATAGAGACCCAGTACTTC. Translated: CASSFWSWEGVIETQYF.

Here the CDR3 reads CASSPPWSSYNEQFF. CDR3 in DNA: TGTGCCAGCAGCCCACCATGGAGCTCCTACAATGAGCAGTTCTTC. The rearrangement joins TRBV6-5 to TRBJ2-1; D gene ambiguous. Germline CDR1 is MNHEY and CDR2 is SVGAGI. V lost 6 bases to trimming and J lost 0 bases, with 12 bases between them. The CDR3 is 15 residues long.

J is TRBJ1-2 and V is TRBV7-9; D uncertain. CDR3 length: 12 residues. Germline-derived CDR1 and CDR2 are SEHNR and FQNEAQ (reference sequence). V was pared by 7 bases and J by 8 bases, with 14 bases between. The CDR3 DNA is TGTGCCAGCAACGGACGACGGGGAGGCTACACCTTC. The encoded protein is CASNGRRGGYTF.

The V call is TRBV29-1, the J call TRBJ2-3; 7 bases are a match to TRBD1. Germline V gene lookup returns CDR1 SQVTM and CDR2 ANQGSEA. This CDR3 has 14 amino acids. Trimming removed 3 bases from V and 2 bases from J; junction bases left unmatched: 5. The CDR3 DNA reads TGCAGCGTTGACCAGGGACAGCACACAGATACGCAGTATTTT. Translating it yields CSVDQGQHTDTQYF.

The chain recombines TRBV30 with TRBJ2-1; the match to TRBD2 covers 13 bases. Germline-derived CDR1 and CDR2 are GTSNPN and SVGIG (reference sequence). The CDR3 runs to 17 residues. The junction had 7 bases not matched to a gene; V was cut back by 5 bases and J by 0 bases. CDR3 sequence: CAWARLAGGSSYNEQFF. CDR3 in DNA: TGTGCCTGGGCTAGACTAGCGGGGGGTAGCTCCTACAATGAGCAGTTCTTC. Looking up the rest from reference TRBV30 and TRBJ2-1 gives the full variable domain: SQTIHQWPATLVQPVGSPLSLECTVEGTSNPNLYWYRQAAGRGLQLLFYSVGIGQISSEVPQNLSASRPQDRQFILSSKKLLLSDSGFYLCAWARLAGGSSYNEQFFGPGTRLTVL.

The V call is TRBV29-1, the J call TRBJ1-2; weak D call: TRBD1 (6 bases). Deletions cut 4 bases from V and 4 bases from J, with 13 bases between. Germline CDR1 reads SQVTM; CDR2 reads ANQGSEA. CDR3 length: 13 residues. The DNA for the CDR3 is TGCAGCGTTGCGGCAGGGGTTACCTATGGCTACACCTTC. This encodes CSVAAGVTYGYTF.

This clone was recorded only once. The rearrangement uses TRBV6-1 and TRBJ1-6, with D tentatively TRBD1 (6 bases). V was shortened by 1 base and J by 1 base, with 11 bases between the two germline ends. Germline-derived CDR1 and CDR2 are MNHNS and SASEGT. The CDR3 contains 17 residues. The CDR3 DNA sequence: TGTGCCAGCAGTGAAGTGGGGGGGGCATCCTATAATTCACCCCTCCACTTT. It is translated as CASSEVGGASYNSPLHF.

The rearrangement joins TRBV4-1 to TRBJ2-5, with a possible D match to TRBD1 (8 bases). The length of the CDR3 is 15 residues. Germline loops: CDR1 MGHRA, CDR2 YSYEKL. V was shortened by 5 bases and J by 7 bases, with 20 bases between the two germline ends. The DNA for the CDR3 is TGCGCCAGCAGCGCACGGACGACAGGGGAGGGGACCCAGTACTTC. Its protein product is CASSARTTGEGTQYF.

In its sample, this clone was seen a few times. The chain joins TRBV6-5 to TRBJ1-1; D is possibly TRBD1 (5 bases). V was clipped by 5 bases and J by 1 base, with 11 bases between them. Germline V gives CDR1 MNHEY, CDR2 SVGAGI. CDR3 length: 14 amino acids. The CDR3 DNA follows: TGTGCCAGCAGTCCAGGGTGGGCGAACACTGAAGCTTTCTTT. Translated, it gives CASSPGWANTEAFF.

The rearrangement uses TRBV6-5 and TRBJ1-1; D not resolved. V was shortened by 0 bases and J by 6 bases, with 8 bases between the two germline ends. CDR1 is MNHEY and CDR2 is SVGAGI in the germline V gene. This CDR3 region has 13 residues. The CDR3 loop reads CASSYSIGAEAFF. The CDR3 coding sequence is TGTGCCAGCAGTTACTCGATCGGGGCTGAAGCTTTCTTT.